This T cell receptor beta chain is from a study of T cell responses to AZD1222 COVID-19 vaccine (dated by TCRdb to the early 2020s). Broadly, across the study: A total of over 230 trial participants underwent TCR sequencing, of whom around 200 received two doses of AZD1222 and around 26 received two doses of the MenACWY control vaccine. Enrollment into the trials was organized by age into subgroups of 18-55, 56-69 and 70-plus years, and those subgroups contained around 150, 28 and 57 TCR-sequenced participants, respectively. Results and caveats for the whole study, not just this receptor: Participants were mostly white British, with more females than males. The authors suggested clonal diversity may have been underestimated. Because no samples from the day 14 peak response were available, repertoires could be characterized only after the peak T cell response. Conclusions about previously exposed vaccinees are limited, since just 6 or 7 AZD1222 recipients were seropositive for SARS-CoV-2 at baseline. After two AZD1222 doses, both the breadth and the depth of spike-specific TCRs were significantly higher than at day 0 and than in MenACWY recipients. Vaccine-associated CD4 TCRs spanned the whole spike protein, with dominant responses in regions 160-218 and 743-854. Reportedly, almost half of the unique spike-specific TCRs recognized epitopes lying outside the regions that are mutated in the B.1.351 and B.1.1.7 variants. The 56-69-year group was small, and its depth increase did not reach significance, likely because of low power.

Sequences MDHEN (CDR1) and SYDVKM (CDR2) are obtained from the germline V gene. At the junction V is shortened by 5 bases and J by 8 bases; bases outside the gene matches: 8. CDR3 length: 15 amino acids, cysteine to phenylalanine. The entry retains the CDR3 DNA only, 45 bases that are in frame from base 1. Comments on this clone: No cognate antigen has been identified for it. No base-level quality is on record; no much larger clone is a single base apart.

The CDR3 regions of human TCRbeta chains were analyzed by immunosequencing. The authors processed their data as follows. TCRs in the repertoires were matched against a reference library of SARS-CoV-2-specific TCRs that had been generated with the MIRA antigen-specificity platform. Breadth was defined as the fraction of unique TCRs that were SARS-CoV-2-associated. Depth was defined as the fraction of total T cells that were SARS-CoV-2-associated. Using the MIRA data, each spike-specific TCR was mapped to the spike region that the TCR reacts to and placed in a CD4 or CD8 class. Log10-transformed breadth and depth values were compared by one-way ANOVA with Sidak's multiple comparisons tests. TCRdb retrieved this table from immuneACCESS and kept in-frame rearrangements only. Not all clones are present; in checked studies, unresolved V genes account for under half, and no reason is known for the remainder. V and J calls and clone size are given by that table; D and trimming were obtained from the DNA. Present in this sample are some 150,000 clones, 90% of which were seen just once. The top ten constitute 1.5% of the sample.

The sample's time point label is to be understood as: about 28 days (+/-7) after the second vaccine dose. AZD1222 recipients with second doses at about 4 weeks or about 12 weeks were pooled, because spike-specific TCR depth and breadth did not differ between schedules. The vaccinee samples were drawn from two UK trials, COV001 and COV002, one of which was a single-blind randomized controlled phase 2/3 trial testing AZD1222 (ChAdOx1 nCoV-19) in healthy adults. For TCRbeta chain sequencing, PBMC samples were collected from trial participants at day 0 and at day 28 after the second dose. This clonotype was sampled from an adult who received the AZD1222 COVID-19 vaccine. Material: peripheral blood, obtained 28 days after the second AZD1222 dose. The sequence joins TRBV28 to TRBJ2-1; 11 bases in the middle match TRBD2. The nucleotide sequence reads TGTGCCAGCAGTCACCATTTTAGCGGGAGGGATGAGCAGTTCTTC. Its translation reads: CASSHHFSGRDEQFF.